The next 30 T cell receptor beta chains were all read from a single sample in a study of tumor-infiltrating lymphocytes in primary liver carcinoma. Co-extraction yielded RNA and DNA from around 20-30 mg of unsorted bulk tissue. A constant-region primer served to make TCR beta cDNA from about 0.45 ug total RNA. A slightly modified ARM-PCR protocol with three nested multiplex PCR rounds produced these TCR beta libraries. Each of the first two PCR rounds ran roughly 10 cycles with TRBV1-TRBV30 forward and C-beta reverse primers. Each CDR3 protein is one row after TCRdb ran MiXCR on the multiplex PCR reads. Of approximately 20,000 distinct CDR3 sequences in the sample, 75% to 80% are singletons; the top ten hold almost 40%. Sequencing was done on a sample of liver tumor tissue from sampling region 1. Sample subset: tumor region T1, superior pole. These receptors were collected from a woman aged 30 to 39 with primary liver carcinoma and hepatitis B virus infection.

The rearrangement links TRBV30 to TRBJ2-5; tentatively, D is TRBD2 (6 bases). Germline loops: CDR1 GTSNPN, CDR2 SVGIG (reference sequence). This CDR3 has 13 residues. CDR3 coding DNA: TGTATCTGGAGTGGGGGGTATGGGGAGACCCAGTACTTC. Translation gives CIWSGGYGETQYF.

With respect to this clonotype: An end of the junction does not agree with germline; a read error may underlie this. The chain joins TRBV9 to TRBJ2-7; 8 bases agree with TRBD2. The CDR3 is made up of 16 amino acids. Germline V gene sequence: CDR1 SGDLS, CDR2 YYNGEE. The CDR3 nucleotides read TGTGCCAGCAGCGTAGGATCGACTAGCGTTTACTACGAGCACTACTTC. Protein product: CASSVGSTSVYYEHYF.

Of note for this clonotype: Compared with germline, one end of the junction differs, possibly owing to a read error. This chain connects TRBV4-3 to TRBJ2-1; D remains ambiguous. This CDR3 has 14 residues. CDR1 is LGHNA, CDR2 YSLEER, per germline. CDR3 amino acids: CASNHTELFNEQFF. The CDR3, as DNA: TGCGCCAGCAACCACACAGAGTTGTTCAATGAGCAATTCTTC.

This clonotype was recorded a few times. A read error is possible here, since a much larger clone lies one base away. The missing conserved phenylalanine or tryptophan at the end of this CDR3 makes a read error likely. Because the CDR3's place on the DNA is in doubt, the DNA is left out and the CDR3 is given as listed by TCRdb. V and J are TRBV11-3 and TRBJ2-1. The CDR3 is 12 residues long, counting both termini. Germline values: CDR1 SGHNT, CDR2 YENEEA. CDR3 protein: CASSLNMNEQLL.

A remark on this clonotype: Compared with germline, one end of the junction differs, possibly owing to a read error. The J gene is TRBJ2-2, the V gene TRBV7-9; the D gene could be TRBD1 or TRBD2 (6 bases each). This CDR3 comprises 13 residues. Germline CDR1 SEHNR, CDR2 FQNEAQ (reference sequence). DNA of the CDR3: TGTGCCAGCAGTAGGGGGAACACGGGGGAGCCGTTTTTT. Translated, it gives CASSRGNTGEPFF.

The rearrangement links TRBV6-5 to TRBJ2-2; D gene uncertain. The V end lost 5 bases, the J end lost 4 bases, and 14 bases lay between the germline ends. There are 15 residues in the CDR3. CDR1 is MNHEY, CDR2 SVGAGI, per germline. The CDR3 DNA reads TGTGCCAGCAGTCCGCAGACGAGGTTCACCGGGGAGCTGTTTTTT. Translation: CASSPQTRFTGELFF.

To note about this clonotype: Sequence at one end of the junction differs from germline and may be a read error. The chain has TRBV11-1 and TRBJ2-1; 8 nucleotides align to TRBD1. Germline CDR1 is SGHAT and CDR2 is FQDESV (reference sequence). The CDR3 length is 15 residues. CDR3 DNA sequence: TGTGCCAGCAGCCGGGGACAGGCCTTCTACAATGAACAGTTCTTC. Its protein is CASSRGQAFYNEQFF. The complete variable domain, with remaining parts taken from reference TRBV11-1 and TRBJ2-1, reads EAEVAQSPRYKITEKSQAVAFWCDPISGHATLYWYRQILGQGPELLVQFQDESVVDDSQLPKDRFSAERLKGVDSTLKIQPAELGDSAMYLCASSRGQAFYNEQFFGPGTRLTVL.

The CDR3 bases are TGTGCCAGCAACTTTTCGACGGGACTAGGGGCAGATACGCAGTATTTT. It translates to CASNFSTGLGADTQYF. The V gene is TRBV12-3 or TRBV12-4, the J gene TRBJ2-3; 8 bases are shared with TRBD2. This CDR3 contains 16 residues. J lost 4 bases, V lost 7 bases, and 13 bases had no gene match.

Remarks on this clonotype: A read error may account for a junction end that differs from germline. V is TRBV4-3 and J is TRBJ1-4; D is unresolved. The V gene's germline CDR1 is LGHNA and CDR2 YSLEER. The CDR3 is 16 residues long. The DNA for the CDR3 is TGCGGCAGCCAAGATCGTATTATGGGATGGAATGAAAAACTGTTTTTT. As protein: CGSQDRIMGWNEKLFF.

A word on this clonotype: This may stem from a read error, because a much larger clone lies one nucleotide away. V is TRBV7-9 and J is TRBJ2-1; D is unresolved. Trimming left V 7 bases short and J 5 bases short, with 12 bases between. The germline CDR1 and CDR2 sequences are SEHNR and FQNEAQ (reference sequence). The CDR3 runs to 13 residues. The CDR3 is CASNPRLDNEQFF. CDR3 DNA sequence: TGTGCCAGCAACCCCCGGCTTGACAATGAGCAGTTCTTC.

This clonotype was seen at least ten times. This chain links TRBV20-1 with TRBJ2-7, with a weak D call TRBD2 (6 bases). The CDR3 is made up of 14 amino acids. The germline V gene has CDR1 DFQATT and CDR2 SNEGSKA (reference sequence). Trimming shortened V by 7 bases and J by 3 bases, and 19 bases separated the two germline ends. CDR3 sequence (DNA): TGCAGTGTTAAATTACCGGGACTCATCTACGAGCAGTACTTC. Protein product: CSVKLPGLIYEQYF.

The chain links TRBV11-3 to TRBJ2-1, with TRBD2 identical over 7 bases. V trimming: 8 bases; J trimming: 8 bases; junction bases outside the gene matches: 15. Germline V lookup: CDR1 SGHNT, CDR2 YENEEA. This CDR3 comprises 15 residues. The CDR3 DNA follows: TGTGCCAGCTGCCGACTAGTGGGGGGGGACTATGAGCAGTTCTTC. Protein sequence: CASCRLVGGDYEQFF.

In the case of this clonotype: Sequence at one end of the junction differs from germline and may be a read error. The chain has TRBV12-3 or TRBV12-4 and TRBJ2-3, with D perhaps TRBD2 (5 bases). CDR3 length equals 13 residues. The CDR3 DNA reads TGTGCTAGCACCACCAGAGGGCCAGATACGCAGTATTTC. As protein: CASTTRGPDTQYF.

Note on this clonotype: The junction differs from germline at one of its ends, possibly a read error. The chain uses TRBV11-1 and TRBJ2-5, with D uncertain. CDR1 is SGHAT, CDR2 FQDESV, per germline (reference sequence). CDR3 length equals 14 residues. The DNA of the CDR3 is TGTGCCAGCAGCTTGGCATGGCGCGAAGAGACCAAGTACTTC. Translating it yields CASSLAWREETKYF.

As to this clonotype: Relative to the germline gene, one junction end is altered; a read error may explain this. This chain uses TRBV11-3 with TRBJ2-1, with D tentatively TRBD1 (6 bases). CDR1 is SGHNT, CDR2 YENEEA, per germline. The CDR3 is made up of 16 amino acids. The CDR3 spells CASSLTGHCFLDDQFF. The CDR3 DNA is TGTGCCAGCAGTTTAACGGGACACTGCTTCTTGGATGACCAGTTCTTC.

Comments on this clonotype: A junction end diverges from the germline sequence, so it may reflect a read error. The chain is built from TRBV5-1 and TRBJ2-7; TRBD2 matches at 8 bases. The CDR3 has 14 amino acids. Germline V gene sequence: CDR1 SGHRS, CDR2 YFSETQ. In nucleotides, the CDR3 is TGCTCCAGCAGGTTAGCGGGGACCCTCTATGAGCAGTACTTC. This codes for CSSRLAGTLYEQYF.

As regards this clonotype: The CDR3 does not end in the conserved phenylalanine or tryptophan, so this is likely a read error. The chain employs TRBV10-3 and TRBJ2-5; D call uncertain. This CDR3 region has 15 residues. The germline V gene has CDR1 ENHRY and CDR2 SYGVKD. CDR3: CAIGESATRQETQYL. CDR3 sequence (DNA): TGTGCCATCGGTGAGTCGGCTACCAGACAAGAGACGCAGTACTTA.

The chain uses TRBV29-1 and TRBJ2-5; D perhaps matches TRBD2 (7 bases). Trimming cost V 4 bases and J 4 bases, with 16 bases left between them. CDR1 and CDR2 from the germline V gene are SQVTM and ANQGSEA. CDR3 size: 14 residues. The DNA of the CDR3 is TGCAGCGTTGGGGGTGGGGGGGCCCCAGAGACCCAGTACTTC. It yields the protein CSVGGGGAPETQYF.

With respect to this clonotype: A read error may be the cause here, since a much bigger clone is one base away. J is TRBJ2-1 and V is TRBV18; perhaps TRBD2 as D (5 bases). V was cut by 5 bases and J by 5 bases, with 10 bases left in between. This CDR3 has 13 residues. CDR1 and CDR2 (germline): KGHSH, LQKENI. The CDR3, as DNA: TGTGCCAGCTCAGATAGCGTGAACAATGAGCAGTTCTTC. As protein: CASSDSVNNEQFF.

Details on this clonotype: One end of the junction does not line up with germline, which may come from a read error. In nucleotides, the CDR3 is TGTGCCAGCAGCATCTACCCCGGGATCGAAGAGATCAAGTACTTT. It codes for CASSIYPGIEEIKYF. V is TRBV12-3 or TRBV12-4 and J is TRBJ2-5, with D perhaps TRBD2 (5 bases). The CDR3 runs 15 residues.

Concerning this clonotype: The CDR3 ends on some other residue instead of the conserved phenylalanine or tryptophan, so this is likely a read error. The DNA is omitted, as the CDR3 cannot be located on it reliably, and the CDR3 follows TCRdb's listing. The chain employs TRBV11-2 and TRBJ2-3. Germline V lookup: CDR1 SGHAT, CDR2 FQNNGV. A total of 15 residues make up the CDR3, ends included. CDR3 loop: CASTSLLSGTDTRYY.

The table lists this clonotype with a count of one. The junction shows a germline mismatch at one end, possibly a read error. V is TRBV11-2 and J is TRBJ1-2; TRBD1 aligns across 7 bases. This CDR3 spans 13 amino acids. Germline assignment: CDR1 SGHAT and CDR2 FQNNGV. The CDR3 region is CVSTQGGGGSYTF. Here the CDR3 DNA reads TGTGTCAGCACCCAGGGGGGGGGTGGAAGCTACACCTTC. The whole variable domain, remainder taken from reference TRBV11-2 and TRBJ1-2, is EAGVAQSPRYKIIEKRQSVAFWCNPISGHATLYWYQQILGQGPKLLIQFQNNGVVDDSQLPKDRFSAERLKGVDSTLKIQPAKLEDSAVYLCVSTQGGGGSYTFGSGTRLTVV.

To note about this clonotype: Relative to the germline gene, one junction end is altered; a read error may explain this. CDR3 in DNA: TGCAGTGTTGTCCGTTGGGGTGGTGGCTACACCTTC. Its protein is CSVVRWGGGYTF. This chain joins TRBV29-1 and TRBJ1-2; D is uncertain. Germline V gene data show CDR1 as SQVTM and CDR2 as ANQGSEA. The CDR3 contains 12 residues.

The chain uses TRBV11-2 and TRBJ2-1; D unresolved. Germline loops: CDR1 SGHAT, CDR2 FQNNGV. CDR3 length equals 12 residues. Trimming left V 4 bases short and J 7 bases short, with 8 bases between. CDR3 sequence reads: CASSSGKNEQFF. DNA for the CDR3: TGTGCCAGCAGCTCAGGAAAGAATGAGCAGTTCTTC.

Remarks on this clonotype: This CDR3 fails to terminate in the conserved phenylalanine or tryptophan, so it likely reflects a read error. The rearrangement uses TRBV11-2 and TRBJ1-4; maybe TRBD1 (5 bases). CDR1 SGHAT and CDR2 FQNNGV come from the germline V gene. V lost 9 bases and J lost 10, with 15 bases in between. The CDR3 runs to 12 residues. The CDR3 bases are TGTGCCAGTAGTCCCTGGGGGGGAAAACTGTTTTAT. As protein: CASSPWGGKLFY.

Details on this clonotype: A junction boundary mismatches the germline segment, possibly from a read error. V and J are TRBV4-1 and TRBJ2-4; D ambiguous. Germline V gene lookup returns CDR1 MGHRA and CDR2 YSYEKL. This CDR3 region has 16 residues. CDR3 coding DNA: TGCGCCAGCAGCCCAGAGATGAATAGGTTCACGAGCAAGTGGCACTTC. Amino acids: CASSPEMNRFTSKWHF.

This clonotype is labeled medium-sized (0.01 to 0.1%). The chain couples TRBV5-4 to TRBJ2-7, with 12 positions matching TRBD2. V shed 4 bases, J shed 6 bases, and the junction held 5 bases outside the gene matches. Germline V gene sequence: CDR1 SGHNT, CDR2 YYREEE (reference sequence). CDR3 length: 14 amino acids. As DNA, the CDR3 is TGTGCCAGCAGCCCTAGCGGGAGGGATGGCGAGCAGTACTTC. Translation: CASSPSGRDGEQYF.

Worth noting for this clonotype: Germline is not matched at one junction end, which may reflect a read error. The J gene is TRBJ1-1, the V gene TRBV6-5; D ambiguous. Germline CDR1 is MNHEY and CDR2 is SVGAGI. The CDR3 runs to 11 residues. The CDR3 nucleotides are TGTGCCAGTAGTTACGCAGATGTACCCTTCTTT. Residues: CASSYADVPFF.

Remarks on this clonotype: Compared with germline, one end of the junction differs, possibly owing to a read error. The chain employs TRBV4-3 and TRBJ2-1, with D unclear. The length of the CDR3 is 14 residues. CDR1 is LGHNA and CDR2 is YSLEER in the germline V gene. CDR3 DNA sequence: TGCGCCAACAGCCTCACAGAGTTGGTCTATGAGCAGTTCTTC. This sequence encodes CANSLTELVYEQFF.

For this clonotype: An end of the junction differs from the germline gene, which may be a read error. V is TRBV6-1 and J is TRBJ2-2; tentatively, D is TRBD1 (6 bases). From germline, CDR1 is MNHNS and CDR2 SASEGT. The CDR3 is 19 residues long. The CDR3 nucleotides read TGTGCCAGCAGTGAAACCCTTCCCAGGGGCACCGCGAACACCGGGGAACTGTTTTTT. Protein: CASSETLPRGTANTGELFF.